Listed below are T cell receptor beta chains from one sample, sequenced in a study of chemoradiotherapy in HPV16-positive cancers. Profiled with immunoSEQ multiplex PCR; TCRdb holds only in-frame clones, not every one. This table holds almost 800 clones, approximately 90% found once. The material was tumor tissue, obtained from a patient who underwent chemoradiotherapy. All receptors derive from a human donor with HPV-associated anogenital cancer. Both conserved end residues are part of each CDR3. Fields, in order: D gene, V gene, J gene, CDR3 protein, CDR3 DNA. The D gene is left open where the match is weak.

NA	TRBV4-3	TRBJ1-1	CASSQDRLGSEAFF	TGCGCCAGCAGCCAAGACAGGTTGGGCTCTGAAGCTTTCTTT
NA	TRBV28	TRBJ1-1	CASSENGWVTEAFF	TGTGCCAGCAGCGAAAACGGCTGGGTGACTGAAGCTTTCTTT
NA	TRBV6-1	TRBJ1-1	CASSSREVMNTEAFF	TGTGCCAGCAGTTCGCGGGAGGTTATGAACACTGAAGCTTTCTTT
TRBD1	TRBV2	TRBJ1-2	CARQKSGGESGYTF	TGTGCCAGGCAAAAATCAGGGGGGGAGAGTGGCTACACCTTC
NA	TRBV9	TRBJ2-5	CASSVDEVAAGAQYF	TGTGCCAGCAGCGTAGACGAGGTAGCCGCCGGGGCCCAGTACTTC
TRBD1	TRBV30	TRBJ1-5	CASTTGPGQPQHF	TGTGCCTCCACGACAGGGCCCGGTCAGCCCCAGCATTTT